The 28 T cell receptor beta chains below come from one sample, sequenced in a study of molecular identifiers for immune sequencing clone quantification. TCRdb re-called the PCR reads with MiXCR, one entry per CDR3 protein. The sample carries some 59,000 distinct CDR3 sequences, roughly a quarter recorded once. What was sequenced was naive CD8+ T cells from blood, with Jurkat cell RNA spiked in. This sample's subset: FACS-sorted CD8+CD4-CCR7+CD45RA+ naive T cells. These receptors were taken from a human donor in good health. Some libraries in this study had Jurkat cell RNA spiked in.

As to this clonotype: This clone may be a read error of a much larger clone one base away. The chain employs TRBV6-5 and TRBJ1-1; D call uncertain. CDR3 length: 15 amino acids. CDR1 MNHEY and CDR2 SVGAGI come from the germline V gene. V lost 8 bases to trimming and J lost 1 base, with 17 bases between them. The CDR3 loop reads CASPMTRDSNTEAFF. As DNA, the CDR3 is TGTGCCAGCCCCATGACCCGCGATTCGAACACTGAAGCTTTCTTT.

Comments on this clonotype: A much larger clonotype is one base distant, so this may be a read error. The V gene is TRBV29-1, the J gene TRBJ2-5; 7 bases line up with TRBD1. The germline V gene has CDR1 SQVTM and CDR2 ANQGSEA. The CDR3 runs 15 residues. J was trimmed by 9 bases and V by 0 bases; bases with no gene match: 13. The CDR3 region has the DNA TGCAGCGTTGAAGATCAGGCAGGGGGATCGGAGGCCCAGTACTTC. It translates to CSVEDQAGGSEAQYF.

This clonotype appeared once. The conserved final phenylalanine or tryptophan is absent from the CDR3, which likely points to a read error. The rearrangement links TRBV30 to TRBJ2-5, with D uncertain. Per germline, CDR1 GTSNPN and CDR2 SVGIG (reference sequence). The CDR3 loop spans 15 amino acids. CDR3 in amino acids: CAWSTQTVNQDTQYL. The CDR3 region has the DNA TGTGCCTGGAGTACTCAGACTGTTAACCAAGACACCCAGTACTTA.

With regard to this clonotype: It may be a read error: a sequence one base away is much more abundant. This CDR3 is missing its conserved last phenylalanine or tryptophan, likely due to a read error. The rearrangement uses TRBV6-2 or TRBV6-3 and TRBJ2-5; either TRBD1 or TRBD2 may supply D (6 bases each). CDR3 size: 15 residues. Germline-derived CDR1 and CDR2 are MNHEY and SVGEGT. V shed 2 bases and J shed 2 bases, with 12 bases lying between them. CDR3 nucleotides: TGTGCCAGCAGTTACGAGGGGGGCTCACAAGAGACCCAGTACCTC. Amino acid sequence: CASSYEGGSQETQYL.

This clonotype was detected ten times or more. In DNA, the CDR3 is TGCAGTGCTAGAACCCCTGACAGGTCGTACGAGCAGTACTTC. It translates to CSARTPDRSYEQYF. The J gene is TRBJ2-7, the V gene TRBV20-1, with a weak D call TRBD1 (6 bases). The CDR3 consists of 14 residues. V gave up 2 bases and J gave up 4 bases, with 15 bases separating them. The germline CDR1 and CDR2 sequences are DFQATT and SNEGSKA (reference sequence).

The gene calls are TRBV5-3 and TRBJ2-7; 9 nucleotides match TRBD1. TRBV5-3 qualifies as an ORF whose function is uncertain. The CDR3 sequence is 13 residues long. Unmatched junction bases numbered 9, after V lost 8 bases and J lost 6 bases. The CDR3 DNA follows: TGTGCCAGCAGCGGACAGGGGTCGCTCGAGCAGTACTTC. The encoded protein is CASSGQGSLEQYF.

On this clonotype: This clone may be a read error of a much larger clone one base away. The CDR3 coding sequence is TGTGCCAGCGGCGTTACAGGGGCTGGTGGAAACACCATATATTTT. It translates to CASGVTGAGGNTIYF. The rearrangement uses TRBV9 and TRBJ1-3, with TRBD1 matching 7 bases. The CDR3 spans 15 residues. Germline V gene data show CDR1 as SGDLS and CDR2 as YYNGEE.

This clonotype was seen ten or more times. The chain links TRBV27 to TRBJ2-2; 7 positions agree with TRBD2. With 3 bases clipped from V and 6 bases from J, the junction kept 10 bases outside the gene matches. The CDR3 has 16 residues. Per germline, CDR1 MNHEY and CDR2 SMNVEV (reference sequence). The CDR3: CASSFRKVAGSGELFF. The CDR3 DNA is TGTGCCAGCAGTTTTAGGAAGGTAGCGGGCTCCGGGGAGCTGTTTTTT.

This clonotype was counted at least ten times. V usage is TRBV6-2 or TRBV6-3 and J usage is TRBJ2-7; possible D gene TRBD2, 6 bases. CDR1 MNHEY and CDR2 SVGEGT come from the germline V gene. The CDR3 has 13 amino acids. V gave up 7 bases and J gave up 0 bases, with 10 bases separating them. The CDR3 DNA reads as TGTGCCAGCACGGGACTCAGCTCCTACGAGCAGTACTTC. Its protein product is CASTGLSSYEQYF.

This clonotype was counted many times. This sequence joins TRBV4-2 and TRBJ2-7; TRBD2 matches 9 bases. J gave up 6 bases and V 0 bases, and 6 bases lay outside the gene matches. This CDR3 has 15 amino acids. CDR1 and CDR2 (germline): LGHNA, YNFKEQ. DNA for the CDR3: TGTGCCAGCAGCCAAGAAGGTGGCGGGAGGGCCGAGCAGTACTTC. It encodes CASSQEGGGRAEQYF.

This clonotype was seen many times. V usage is TRBV4-2 and J usage is TRBJ2-5, with D perhaps matching TRBD1 or TRBD2 (5 bases each). Trimming shortened V by 0 bases and J by 5 bases, and 16 bases separated the two germline ends. The CDR3 contains 16 residues. Germline loops: CDR1 LGHNA, CDR2 YNFKEQ. CDR3 loop: CASSQDEGSPYETQYF. The CDR3 DNA is TGTGCCAGCAGCCAAGATGAGGGGTCGCCCTATGAGACCCAGTACTTC.

This clonotype has a count of ten or more. The chain employs TRBV29-1 and TRBJ2-5; 9 bases line up with TRBD2. V shed 3 bases, J shed 4 bases, and the junction held 9 bases outside the gene matches. CDR3 length: 15 amino acids. Germline loops: CDR1 SQVTM, CDR2 ANQGSEA. CDR3 nucleotides: TGCAGCGTTGAGACATTAGCGGGAGAGGTAGAGACCCAGTACTTC. This codes for CSVETLAGEVETQYF.

This clonotype was observed at least ten times. The chain's CDR3 is CASSTRTSGNTDTQYF. DNA of the CDR3: TGTGCCAGCAGCACAAGGACTAGCGGTAACACAGATACGCAGTATTTT. The chain uses TRBV14 and TRBJ2-3; 10 nucleotides align to TRBD2. This CDR3 is 16 amino acids long. Looked up from germline, CDR1 is SGHDN and CDR2 is FVKESK. With 5 bases clipped from V and 2 bases from J, the junction kept 7 bases outside the gene matches. Full variable domain (rest looked up from reference TRBV14 and TRBJ2-3): EAGVTQFPSHSVIEKGQTVTLRCDPISGHDNLYWYRRVMGKEIKFLLHFVKESKQDESGMPNNRFLAERTGGTYSTLKVQPAELEDSGVYFCASSTRTSGNTDTQYFGPGTRLTVL.

This clonotype was recorded once. Since a much larger clone is just one base distant, this may be a read error. V gene TRBV12-3 or TRBV12-4 combines with J gene TRBJ2-7; D not certain. The CDR3 spans 14 residues. V was pared by 8 bases and J by 1 base, with 15 bases between. The CDR3 DNA follows: TGTGCCAGCGGCCCTTCGGGTTTGTCCTACGAGCAGTACTTC. Encoded protein: CASGPSGLSYEQYF.

This clonotype has only a few counts. The CDR3 region has the DNA TGTGCCAGTAGTTCTGGTTCAGCATCCACTGAAGCTTTCTTT. It translates to CASSSGSASTEAFF. The chain carries TRBV19 and TRBJ1-1; no reliable D call. The CDR3 is 14 residues long. Germline lookup yields CDR1 LNHDA and CDR2 SQIVND (reference sequence). The V gene lost 5 bases and the J gene lost 4 bases, with 14 bases spanning the gap.

In the case of this clonotype: This may arise from a read error, as a much more abundant clone is one base away. V usage is TRBV29-1 and J usage is TRBJ2-1, with D hard to call. In germline, CDR1 is SQVTM, CDR2 ANQGSEA. The CDR3 covers 13 residues. The CDR3 DNA reads as TGCGGCGTTGTCATCGTTTCCTACAATGAGCAGTTCTTC. It encodes CGVVIVSYNEQFF.

With regard to this clonotype: Possible read error: a much larger clone is one base away. This chain connects TRBV10-3 to TRBJ2-7; no reliable D call. Trimming stripped 3 bases from V and 6 bases from J, with 12 bases between. This CDR3 comprises 13 residues. Germline CDR1 ENHRY, CDR2 SYGVKD. The CDR3 here is CAISDSVDREQYF. The CDR3 DNA is TGTGCCATCAGTGATTCCGTTGACCGCGAGCAGTACTTC.

This clonotype was seen repeatedly, ten times or more. CDR3 DNA sequence: TGTGCCAGCAGCTATGCGCTAGCGGAGTCCTCTAGCACAGATACGCAGTATTTT. It translates to CASSYALAESSSTDTQYF. The rearrangement links TRBV13 to TRBJ2-3; TRBD2 agrees at 7 bases. CDR1 and CDR2 (germline): PRHDT, FYEKMQ (reference sequence). The CDR3 spans 18 residues. V was pared by 4 bases and J by 0 bases, with 13 bases of the junction left unmatched.

This clonotype was picked up many times. The chain links TRBV7-9 to TRBJ2-7, with D hard to call. Trimming pared 10 bases from V and 0 bases from J, leaving 13 bases between. The germline CDR1 and CDR2 sequences are SEHNR and FQNEAQ (reference sequence). This CDR3 has 13 residues. CDR3 bases: TGTGCCATCCGGGCAGCGAGCTCCTACGAGCAGTACTTC. This translates into CAIRAASSYEQYF.

This clonotype has at least ten counts. This rearrangement joins TRBV5-6 to TRBJ1-1; the D is unclear. The CDR3 runs to 13 residues. Trimming shortened V by 0 bases and J by 6 bases, and 9 bases separated the two germline ends. Germline loops: CDR1 SGHDT, CDR2 YYEEEE. CDR3 in amino acids: CASSLAVSAEAFF. CDR3 nucleotide sequence: TGTGCCAGCAGCTTGGCCGTAAGCGCTGAAGCTTTCTTT.

For this clonotype: A much larger clone is a single base away; this may be a read error. The chain uses TRBV4-3 and TRBJ2-1; TRBD2 might be the D (6 bases). The ends were cut back, 4 bases at V and 8 bases at J, with 15 bases in the middle. The germline CDR1 and CDR2 sequences are LGHNA and YSLEER. This CDR3 spans 14 amino acids. The CDR3 DNA is TGCGCCAGCAGCCGCGCTAGCGAGTACGATGAGCAGTTCTTC. This gives the protein CASSRASEYDEQFF.

This clonotype was observed at least ten times. The gene calls are TRBV4-3 and TRBJ2-1; D may match TRBD1 or TRBD2 (5 bases each). Germline assignment: CDR1 LGHNA and CDR2 YSLEER. The CDR3 consists of 16 residues. Trimming took 3 bases from V and 0 from J, leaving 12 bases between them. The DNA for the CDR3 is TGCGCCAGCAGCCATCAGGGAGTTAGCTCCTACAATGAGCAGTTCTTC. Protein: CASSHQGVSSYNEQFF.

This clonotype occurred many times. This chain connects TRBV6-5 to TRBJ2-7, with D perhaps TRBD1 (6 bases). Germline CDR1 is MNHEY and CDR2 is SVGAGI. Trimming cost V 2 bases and J 1 base, with 6 bases left between them. CDR3 length: 13 residues. As DNA, the CDR3 is TGTGCCAGCAGTTACGGACAGTCCTACGAGCAGTACTTC. This encodes CASSYGQSYEQYF.

The rearrangement uses TRBV7-8 and TRBJ2-7, with D hard to call. Germline lookup yields CDR1 SGHVS and CDR2 FQNEAQ. The length of the CDR3 is 15 residues. Between the trimmed V and J ends, which lost 3 bases and 1 base, there was a span of 13 bases. CDR3 residues: CASSFYDILSYEQYF. The CDR3 nucleotides are TGTGCCAGCAGCTTTTATGACATTCTTTCCTACGAGCAGTACTTC. The full variable domain, in which reference TRBV7-8 and TRBJ2-7 provide the parts outside the CDR3, is GAGVSQSPRYKVAKRGQDVALRCDPISGHVSLFWYQQALGQGPEFLTYFQNEAQLDKSGLPSDRFFAERPEGSVSTLKIQRTQQEDSAVYLCASSFYDILSYEQYFGPGTRLTVT.

CDR3 region: CASSPRQLAGSGVQETQYF. DNA for the CDR3: TGTGCCAGCTCACCAAGACAGTTAGCGGGGTCCGGGGTCCAAGAGACCCAGTACTTC. The rearrangement joins TRBV18 to TRBJ2-5; 8 bases are a match to TRBD2. This CDR3 is 19 amino acids long. V shed 2 bases, J shed 1 base, and the junction held 15 bases outside the gene matches. The germline V gene has CDR1 KGHSH and CDR2 LQKENI.

Ten or more counts support this clonotype. V and J are TRBV9 and TRBJ2-1; 10 bases are a match to TRBD2. V was pared by 1 base and J by 5 bases, with 6 bases of the junction left unmatched. Germline CDR1 SGDLS, CDR2 YYNGEE. The CDR3 is 16 residues long. The CDR3 DNA reads as TGTGCCAGCAGCGTACCGAGGACTAGCGGTAACAATGAGCAGTTCTTC. Its protein product is CASSVPRTSGNNEQFF.

This clonotype showed up many times. The chain recombines TRBV9 with TRBJ2-3, with D possibly being TRBD2 (5 bases). Germline CDR1 and CDR2: SGDLS and YYNGEE. V was clipped by 9 bases and J by 5 bases, with 16 bases between them. This CDR3 has 13 amino acids. CDR3 DNA sequence: TGTGCCACTAGCCCCCCGTCCGGAGATACGCAGTATTTT. Its translation is CATSPPSGDTQYF. Full variable domain (outside the CDR3, taken from reference TRBV9 and TRBJ2-3): DSGVTQTPKHLITATGQRVTLRCSPRSGDLSVYWYQQSLDQGLQFLIQYYNGEERAKGNILERFSAQQFPDLHSELNLSSLELGDSALYFCATSPPSGDTQYFGPGTRLTVL.

With respect to this clonotype: Given a much more abundant clone one base away, this may be a read error. This CDR3 fails to terminate in the conserved phenylalanine or tryptophan, so it likely reflects a read error. The gene calls are TRBV9 and TRBJ1-1; 12 bases match TRBD1. Looked up from germline, CDR1 is SGDLS and CDR2 is YYNGEE. This CDR3 is 16 amino acids long. Unmatched junction bases numbered 9, after V lost 3 bases and J lost 6 bases. CDR3 DNA: TGTGCCAGCAGCGGCGGGACAGGGGGCGGGAAGGCTGAAGCTTTCTCT. It is translated as CASSGGTGGGKAEAFS.